This record covers a single T cell receptor (beta chain). Its target is not known. Assay used: immunoSEQ multiplex PCR; TCRdb lists only in-frame clones, some missing. This table has over 65,000 clones, approximately 86% appearing once. The CDR3 length is 12 residues. From germline, CDR1 is MNHEY and CDR2 SVGAGI. Trimming took 7 bases from V and 5 from J, leaving 9 bases between them. These data come from a study of OX40 agonist ivuxolimab in advanced cancers. Study-level information: At roughly 80% male, the cohort had a mean age of approximately 60 years, ranging from about 23 to 79. Study observations and caveats: At 0.1 to 3.0 mg/kg, clonal expansion of CD4+ and CD8+ blood T cells had occurred by week 6. CD8+ T cells showed, on average, more clonal expansion than CD4+ cells.

The sequence came from an adult with an advanced solid tumor such as melanoma, head and neck, liver or kidney cancer. The sequences come from CD4+ or CD8+ T cells sorted from blood, collected in a trial of the OX40 agonist ivuxolimab. The rearrangement joins TRBV6-5 to TRBJ1-5, with D tentatively TRBD1 (6 bases). This CDR3 reads CASTDRYQPQHF. The CDR3 bases are TGTGCCAGCACGGACAGATATCAGCCCCAGCATTTT.